This paragraph covers one T cell receptor (beta chain) sequence. Its target is unknown. Repertoires were generated with immunoSEQ multiplex PCR, while TCRdb's copy carries only in-frame clones and drops some. The data contain about 52,000 clones, roughly nine tenths of them singletons. The germline gives CDR1 SGHTS, CDR2 YDEGEE. The CDR3 has 17 amino acids. V was trimmed by 5 bases and J by 0 bases, leaving 17 bases between them. This sample was taken from a study of OX40 agonist ivuxolimab in advanced cancers. Study background: The patients received agonistic anti-OX40 (CD134) antibody ivuxolimab. Study conclusions and caveats: Certain nonresponders likewise exhibited a low normalized T-cell clonal expansion. Averaged across samples, CD8+ T cells carried more expanded clones than CD4+ did.

The material was CD4+ or CD8+ T cells sorted from blood, obtained in a trial of the OX40 agonist ivuxolimab. The sequence was collected from an adult with an advanced solid tumor such as melanoma, head and neck, liver or kidney cancer. The genes are TRBV5-8 and TRBJ1-4; tentatively, D is TRBD1 (5 bases). CDR3 in amino acids: CASRTDNLTATNEKLFF. The CDR3 nucleotides read TGTGCCAGCAGAACGGACAATTTGACAGCAACTAATGAAAAACTGTTTTTT.